This T cell receptor beta chain was observed in a study of CD8 T cells in Susac syndrome. Reverse transcription of roughly 0.5 to 1 ug RNA was carried out with random hexamers. MiXCR was run by TCRdb on the immunoSEQ multiplex PCR reads, yielding one entry per CDR3 protein. This sample carries approximately 120,000 distinct CDR3 sequences, roughly 95% of them seen once, and the ten largest clones take around 0.1%. This CDR3 spans 10 amino acids. The germline gives CDR1 SQVTM, CDR2 ANQGSEA. Trimming removed 5 bases at V and 3 bases at J, with 4 bases between. J is TRBJ1-1 and V is TRBV29-1, with unresolved D. Sequencing was carried out using CD4+ T cells from PBMCs. The sequence came from a human donor in good health. The CDR3 is CSVFHTEAFF. Written as DNA, the CDR3 is TGCAGCGTTTTTCACACTGAAGCTTTCTTT.